This T cell receptor (beta chain) appears in the sequencing data of a study of regulatory T cells in long-lasting Graves disease. Findings and caveats of the study: Since the sample size was small, accuracy may have been reduced.

At least ten counts were recorded for this clonotype. Antigen specificity is unknown. Time point here: newly diagnosed GD, antithyroid drugs for less than 3 months. RNA from PBMCs was the source of the TCR library. Arm-PCR of CDR3 regions and iRepertoire HTBI primers were the basis on which TCR beta libraries were built. TCRdb processed the multiplex PCR reads anew with MiXCR; each CDR3 protein has one entry. The sample records around 420,000 distinct CDR3 sequences, roughly 15% being singletons. The same sample was also used in a study of T cells in Graves' hyperthyroidism and ophthalmopathy.

This receptor was taken from a woman in her forties with Graves disease. Sequenced material: peripheral blood mononuclear cells (PBMCs), taken at new diagnosis, from a patient treated with antithyroid drugs.

The CDR3 reads CASSAEPSTDTQYF. The DNA of the CDR3 is TGCGCCAGCAGCGCCGAGCCTAGCACAGATACGCAGTATTTT. The gene calls are TRBV5-1 and TRBJ2-3; D ambiguous. Trimming removed 4 bases from V and 0 bases from J, with 9 bases in between. This CDR3 comprises 14 residues. Germline CDR1 reads SGHRS; CDR2 reads YFSETQ.